This TCR beta chain was obtained from a study of T cell clusters in autoimmune cytopenias. Regarding the study as a whole: Primary autoimmune cytopenia patients seemingly lacked the physiological T cell clusters found in healthy donors. Active autoimmune hepatitis patients had approximately 3-fold fewer exclusive TRB clusters than healthy donors.

About 37,500 genome equivalents of blood DNA were amplified for TRB. Worth noting for this clonotype: What it binds is not known.

Multiplex touch-down PCR amplified TRB using TRB-A and TRB-B pools in one tube. TCRdb reanalyzed the multiplex PCR reads, giving one entry per CDR3 protein sequence and no DNA. This sample's clone table lists roughly 10,000 distinct CDR3 sequences. Looked up from germline, CDR1 is GTSNPN and CDR2 is SVGIG (reference sequence). The CDR3 length is 15 residues. These data were also reused for a study on T cell repertoires in aging, cancer and after chemotherapy. That report notes: Healthy donors lost TCR diversity with age mainly through richness, cancer patients through richness and evenness.

This sequence originates from a human donor in good health. The sample consisted of peripheral blood. The chain links TRBV30 to TRBJ1-3. CDR3: CAWTGLESSGNTIYF. The full variable domain, with the rest looked up from reference TRBV30 and TRBJ1-3, is SQTIHQWPATLVQPVGSPLSLECTVEGTSNPNLYWYRQAAGRGLQLLFYSVGIGQISSEVPQNLSASRPQDRQFILSSKKLLLSDSGFYLCAWTGLESSGNTIYFGEGSWLTVV.